This paragraph covers one T cell receptor beta chain sequence. Its antigen is currently unknown. Some clones are missing from TCRdb's copy, which holds only in-frame ones; the method was immunoSEQ multiplex PCR. The sample comprises some 320,000 clones, 85% to 90% of which are singletons, and 1.5% to 2.5% rests with the top ten. The data belong to a study of Ad26.COV2.S vaccination and SARS-CoV-2 variants. Study-wide findings and caveats: Measurements of TCR breadth and depth may have given underestimates of the total T cell responses.

Germline V gene data show CDR1 as MNHEY and CDR2 as SVGAGI. The CDR3 sequence is 14 residues long. The V gene lost 4 bases and the J gene lost 6 bases, with 16 bases spanning the gap. Noted treatment: some 19 received Ad26.COV2.S at low or high dose, single or two shots; 5 received placebo; per-sample allocation not given. Samples were taken on day 63 after the first vaccine or placebo injection. This sequence originates from a person aged 18-65 years who received the Ad26.COV2.S COVID-19 vaccine or a placebo. This chain links TRBV6-5 with TRBJ2-7, with D possibly TRBD2 on 5 matching bases. The specimen comprised peripheral blood, sampled in a trial of Ad26.COV2.S vaccine versus placebo. In DNA, the CDR3 is TGTGCCAGCAGTTTGGATCCCGGGGTTGTCGAGCAGTACTTC. Its translation is CASSLDPGVVEQYF.